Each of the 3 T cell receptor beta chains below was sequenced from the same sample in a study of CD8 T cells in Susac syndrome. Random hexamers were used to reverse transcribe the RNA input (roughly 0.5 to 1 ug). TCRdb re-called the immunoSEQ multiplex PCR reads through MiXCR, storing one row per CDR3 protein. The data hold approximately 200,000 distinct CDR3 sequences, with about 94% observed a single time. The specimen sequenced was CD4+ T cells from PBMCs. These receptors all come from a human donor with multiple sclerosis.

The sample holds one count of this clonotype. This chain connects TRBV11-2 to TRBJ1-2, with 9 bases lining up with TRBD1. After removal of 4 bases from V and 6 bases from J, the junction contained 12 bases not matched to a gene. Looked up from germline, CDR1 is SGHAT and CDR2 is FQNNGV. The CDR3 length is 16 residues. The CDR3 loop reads CASSSLQGAEGHGYTF. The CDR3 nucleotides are TGTGCCAGCAGCTCGTTACAGGGGGCGGAAGGGCATGGCTACACCTTC.

The CDR3 coding sequence is TGCACCAGCAGCCAAGCTAGCGGGGGGATAACGGGCACAGATACGCAGTATTTT. Its protein product is CTSSQASGGITGTDTQYF. The gene calls are TRBV1 and TRBJ2-3; the table calls TRBD2, which could not be checked here. TRBV1 is an annotated pseudogene. The CDR3 has 18 amino acids.

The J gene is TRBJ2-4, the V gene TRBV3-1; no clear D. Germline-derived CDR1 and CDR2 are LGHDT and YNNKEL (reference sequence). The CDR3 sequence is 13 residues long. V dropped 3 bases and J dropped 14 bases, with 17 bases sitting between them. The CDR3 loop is CASSHALSFPEYF. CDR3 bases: TGTGCCAGCAGCCACGCTTTGAGTTTCCCGGAGTACTTC.